A single sample gave rise to the 2 T cell receptor beta chains below, sequenced in a study of blood T cell repertoires in COVID-19. Data came from immunoSEQ multiplex PCR; TCRdb stores just in-frame clones and leaves some out. The repertoire holds 120,000 or so clones, with about four fifths as singletons. The sequenced sample was peripheral blood. Source of these receptors: a man at least 80 years old with active or convalescent COVID-19.

This clone appeared a few times. This chain links TRBV9 with TRBJ2-2, with unresolved D. This CDR3 has 14 residues. The V end lost 0 bases, the J end lost 8 bases, and 11 bases lay between the germline ends. Germline V gene lookup returns CDR1 SGDLS and CDR2 YYNGEE. The CDR3 DNA reads as TGTGCCAGCAGCGTAGCTCATACACCTGGGGAGCTGTTTTTT. Translating gives CASSVAHTPGELFF.

J is TRBJ1-1 and V is TRBV6-2 or TRBV6-3, with 8 bases identical to TRBD1. Unmatched junction bases numbered 12, after V lost 5 bases and J lost 4 bases. The CDR3 has 16 residues. In germline, CDR1 is MNHEY, CDR2 SVGEGT. CDR3 loop: CASSLPLTGGSTEAFF. The CDR3 DNA is TGTGCCAGCAGTCTCCCACTCACAGGGGGAAGCACTGAAGCTTTCTTT.